Below are 6 T cell receptor beta chains sequenced from a single sample in a study of blood T cell repertoires in COVID-19. Data came from immunoSEQ multiplex PCR; TCRdb stores just in-frame clones and leaves some out. The table includes tens of thousands of clones, around 74% detected once. Input material: peripheral blood. The receptors here all came from a human donor with acute or convalescent COVID-19. The donor label of this sample is uncertain.

As concerns this clone: A much bigger clone sits one base away, suggesting this may be a read error. The CDR3 spells CASSLGQGRDTGELFF. The CDR3 bases are TGCGCCAGCAGCTTGGGGCAGGGGCGCGACACCGGGGAGCTGTTTTTT. The chain joins TRBV5-1 to TRBJ2-2; D is possibly TRBD1 (6 bases). The CDR3 sequence is 16 residues long. Germline V lookup: CDR1 SGHRS, CDR2 YFSETQ. V dropped 0 bases and J dropped 3 bases, with 12 bases sitting between them.

The CDR3 is CASSIKVRANEKLFF. The CDR3 DNA sequence: TGTGCCAGTAGTATAAAGGTCCGGGCTAATGAAAAACTGTTTTTT. The J gene is TRBJ1-4, the V gene TRBV19; D remains ambiguous. Trimming shortened V by 2 bases and J by 3 bases, and 10 bases separated the two germline ends. CDR3 size: 15 residues. CDR1 is LNHDA, CDR2 SQIVND, per germline (reference sequence).

CDR3 in amino acids: CASSYSVRAGEQYF. CDR3 bases: TGTGCCAGCAGTTACTCGGTTAGGGCGGGGGAGCAGTACTTC. The chain is built from TRBV6-5 and TRBJ2-7, with a tentative D call TRBD2 (6 bases). The CDR3 runs 14 residues. The germline CDR1 and CDR2 sequences are MNHEY and SVGAGI. Trimming stripped 0 bases from V and 7 bases from J, with 13 bases between.

This sequence joins TRBV28 and TRBJ2-7, with 10 bases matching TRBD2. The length of the CDR3 is 15 residues. Germline CDR1 and CDR2: MDHEN and SYDVKM. J lost 1 base, V lost 6 bases, and 6 bases had no gene match. This chain's CDR3 is CASRPSSGSSYEQYF. CDR3 DNA: TGTGCCAGCAGACCGTCTAGCGGGAGTTCCTACGAGCAGTACTTC. Combining the CDR3 with reference TRBV28 and TRBJ2-7 gives the whole variable domain DVKVTQSSRYLVKRTGEKVFLECVQDMDHENMFWYRQDPGLGLRLIYFSYDVKMKEKGDIPEGYSVSREKKERFSLILESASTNQTSMYLCASRPSSGSSYEQYFGPGTRLTVT.

This chain joins TRBV7-9 and TRBJ2-7; tentatively, D is TRBD2 (6 bases). Germline loops: CDR1 SEHNR, CDR2 FQNEAQ (reference sequence). V lost 1 base to trimming and J lost 6 bases, with 16 bases between them. The length of the CDR3 is 15 residues. The CDR3, as DNA: TGTGCCAGCAGCTTAGGGGCGGGACCTAATAGCGAGCAGTACTTC. Translating it yields CASSLGAGPNSEQYF.

V gene TRBV12-3 or TRBV12-4 combines with J gene TRBJ1-5; unclear D gene. V was trimmed by 3 bases and J by 1 base, leaving 4 bases between them. The CDR3 consists of 13 residues. CDR3 region: CASSLGSNQPQHF. DNA for the CDR3: TGTGCCAGCAGTTTGGGCAGCAATCAGCCCCAGCATTTT.